The subject of this entry is one T cell receptor (beta chain). This sample stems from a study of OX40 agonist ivuxolimab in advanced cancers. The overall study: The patients received agonistic anti-OX40 (CD134) antibody ivuxolimab. Partial responses, seen in three patients, involved one hepatocellular carcinoma and two cutaneous melanomas.

CDR3 size: 17 residues. Sequenced by immunoSEQ multiplex PCR; TCRdb stores in-frame clones only, minus some. The data hold roughly 38,000 clones, with roughly four fifths observed a single time. The origin of this receptor is an adult with an advanced solid tumor such as melanoma, head and neck, liver or kidney cancer. The chain has TRBV21-1 and TRBJ1-5; no check of the table's D call, TRBD1, against the DNA was made. TRBV21-1 is deemed a pseudogene. The sample consisted of CD4+ or CD8+ T cells sorted from blood, taken in a trial of the OX40 agonist ivuxolimab. CDR3 amino acids: CASSSLLGQGSNQPQHF. For the CDR3, the DNA is TGTGCCAGCAGCAGTCTTCTGGGACAGGGCTCGAATCAGCCCCAGCATTTT.